This TCR beta chain was retrieved from a study of shared clonotypes between healthy human individuals. Notes on the study in general: Non-shared clonotypes had lower generation probabilities than clonotypes shared by all four sorted-subset donors. Several donors held about 5% of naive CD4 clonotypes in common. Even with large depth, rarefaction showed that sorted-subset sequencing was incomplete.

Using immunoSEQ multiplex PCR, the repertoire was profiled, and TCRdb retains in-frame clones only, with some absent. The table records over 2,000,000 clones, just under 95% of them present only once. Germline values: CDR1 MGHRA, CDR2 YSYEKL. V dropped 6 bases and J dropped 2; count of bases not matched to a gene: 7. The CDR3 has 16 amino acids. In the naive CD8 group, cells lacked CD45RO and were positively selected for CCR7, so terminally differentiated effector memory CD45RA+ cells were left out. Of note for this clone: Its antigen is unidentified.

This rearrangement joins TRBV4-1 to TRBJ2-1; 10 bases agree with TRBD2. The sequence was obtained from a man between 18 and 29 years old in good health. Some clones in this sample may be carry-over from other donors' samples. The sample taken for sequencing was naive CD8+ T cells from PBMCs. CDR3 sequence: CASSQLAGGTYNEQFF. The CDR3 nucleotides read TGCGCCAGCAGTCAATTAGCGGGAGGCACCTACAATGAGCAGTTCTTC.